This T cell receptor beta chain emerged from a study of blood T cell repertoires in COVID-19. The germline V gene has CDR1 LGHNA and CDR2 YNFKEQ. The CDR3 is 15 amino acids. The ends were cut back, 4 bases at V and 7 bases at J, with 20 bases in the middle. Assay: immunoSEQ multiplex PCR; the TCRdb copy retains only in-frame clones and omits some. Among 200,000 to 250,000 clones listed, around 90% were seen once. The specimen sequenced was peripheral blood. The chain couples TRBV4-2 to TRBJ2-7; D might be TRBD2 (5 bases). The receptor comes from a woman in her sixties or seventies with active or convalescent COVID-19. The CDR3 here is CASSPKDSARGEQYF. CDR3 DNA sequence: TGTGCCAGCAGCCCTAAAGACTCCGCCCGGGGAGAGCAGTACTTC.